Here is one T cell receptor beta chain with its context. Its antigen is as yet unknown. Other DNA sequences of this sample code for an identical CDR3. This entry is derived from a study of shared clonotypes between healthy human individuals. Overall study context: Each donor had three CD4 naive, three CD4 memory, two CD8 naive and one CD8 memory plate. General study findings and limits: Naive subsets tended to show greater estimated richness than memory subsets. Sharing across four donors was highest in naive CD4 (approximately 5%) and lowest in memory CD8 (roughly 0.4%).

V lost 3 bases to trimming and J lost 3 bases; unmatched junction nucleotides: 3. The germline V gene encodes CDR1 SGDLS and CDR2 YYNGEE. The CDR3 is 14 residues long. The split of CD4+ cells yielded CD45RA+ naive and CD45RA-negative memory subsets. Profiling relied on immunoSEQ multiplex PCR, and the TCRdb table lists in-frame clones only, not all of them. Found here are around 2.1 million clones, approximately 96% of them singletons; the top ten hold approximately 0.13%. The sequenced material came from naive CD4+ T cells sorted from blood. Specified subset: CD45RA+ positively selected. The V call is TRBV9, the J call TRBJ1-5, with TRBD1 matching over 7 bases. The source of this sequence is a man aged 18 to 35 in good health. CDR3 coding DNA: TGTGCCAGCAGCGCGACAGGGAACAATCAGCCCCAGCATTTT. It is translated as CASSATGNNQPQHF.